This TCR beta chain appears in the sequencing data of a study of cytomegalovirus exposure and HLA in healthy donors. Concerning this clone itself: Its antigen is unknown.

PCR amplification relied on 60 Vbeta primers (plus 13 Jbeta primers). Method: immunoSEQ multiplex PCR; TCRdb's copy keeps in-frame clones and lacks some. The repertoire consists of 150,000 to 180,000 clones, with 70% to 85% occurring once and the leading ten covering about 6.4%. V was pared by 5 bases and J by 11 bases, with 10 bases of the junction left unmatched. There are 13 residues in the CDR3. Germline V gene sequence: CDR1 SGHVS, CDR2 FNYEAQ. Findings and limits, study-wide: Among CMV-associated TCR beta chains, most appeared HLA-restricted in a later analysis. In a later analysis, parvovirus B19, influenza, CMV and Epstein-Barr virus appeared linked to several top co-occurrence clusters.

The sequenced sample consisted of PBMCs. This chain uses TRBV7-6 with TRBJ2-3; 7 positions match TRBD1. The clonotype originates from a woman aged 45-59 years in good health and CMV-seropositive. The CDR3 loop is CASSPPGGVEQYF. The CDR3 DNA sequence: TGTGCCAGCAGCCCACCAGGGGGAGTGGAGCAGTATTTT.